The 23 T cell receptor beta chains reported below all come from one sample, sequenced in a study of blood T cell repertoires in COVID-19. Some clones are missing from TCRdb's copy, which holds only in-frame ones; the method was immunoSEQ multiplex PCR. The sample lists 84,000 or so clones, around 74% occurring once. Input material: peripheral blood. All receptors come from a human donor in a cohort sampled during active COVID-19.

J is TRBJ1-6 and V is TRBV28; D perhaps matches TRBD1 (5 bases). Per germline, CDR1 MDHEN and CDR2 SYDVKM. Between the trimmed V and J ends, which lost 7 bases and 0 bases, there was a span of 16 bases. CDR3 length: 17 amino acids. The CDR3 is CASNPLGGGSYNSPLHF. The CDR3 nucleotides read TGTGCCAGCAATCCCTTGGGGGGGGGCTCCTATAATTCACCCCTCCACTTT.

The V and J genes are TRBV10-1 and TRBJ2-1; 10 nucleotides line up with TRBD2. Per germline, CDR1 WNHNN and CDR2 SYGVQD (reference sequence). Losses at the gene ends were 5 bases for V and 8 bases for J; bases not matched to a gene: 6. The CDR3 loop spans 14 amino acids. The CDR3 DNA follows: TGCGCCAGCAGTCAGCGGGGGGGCCTGGATGAGCAGTTCTTC. Its translation: CASSQRGGLDEQFF.

The gene calls are TRBV15 and TRBJ2-5; a possible D gene is TRBD2 (7 bases). Trimming took off 1 base at V and 2 bases at J, with 17 bases between the two ends. In germline, CDR1 is LNHNV, CDR2 YYDKDF (reference sequence). The CDR3 runs 17 residues. CDR3 DNA: TGTGCCACCAGCAGAGGGGGGGGGAACAGGGTACAAGAGACCCAGTACTTC. Residues: CATSRGGGNRVQETQYF.

The chain uses TRBV2 and TRBJ2-7; 12 bases are a match to TRBD1. The J segment lost 5 bases and the V segment lost 5 bases, leaving 4 bases of the junction unmatched. CDR3 length: 14 residues. Germline V CDR1 and CDR2: SNHLY, FYNNEI. CDR3 nucleotide sequence: TGTGCCAGCAGTCGGGGACAGGGGGCCGACGAGCAGTACTTC. Translated: CASSRGQGADEQYF.

A few counts support this clone. The J gene is TRBJ1-5, the V gene TRBV5-1; 10 positions agree with TRBD1. Germline lookup yields CDR1 SGHRS and CDR2 YFSETQ. CDR3 length equals 15 residues. With V trimmed by 4 bases and J by 2 bases, 3 bases remained unmatched. Here the CDR3 reads CASSTGTGGNQPQHF. The CDR3 region has the DNA TGCGCCAGCAGCACAGGGACAGGGGGCAATCAGCCCCAGCATTTT.

V is TRBV9 and J is TRBJ2-1, with D possibly TRBD2 on 6 matching bases. Trimming pared 0 bases from V and 0 bases from J, leaving 13 bases between. Germline-derived CDR1 and CDR2 are SGDLS and YYNGEE. The CDR3 has 17 residues. CDR3 bases: TGTGCCAGCAGCGTAGGAGGAGGGGCATTCTCCTACAATGAGCAGTTCTTC. Amino acids: CASSVGGGAFSYNEQFF.

CDR3 sequence reads: CASSLVRGHNEQYF. In DNA form, the CDR3 reads TGTGCCAGCAGCTTAGTCAGGGGCCATAACGAGCAGTACTTC. The chain is built from TRBV7-2 and TRBJ2-7, with a tentative D call TRBD1 (6 bases). The CDR3 runs to 14 residues. V gave up 1 base and J gave up 5 bases, with 12 bases separating them. CDR1 is SGHTA and CDR2 is FQGNSA in the germline V gene.

This chain joins TRBV7-2 and TRBJ1-1; 7 positions match TRBD1. From germline, CDR1 is SGHTA and CDR2 FQGNSA. The CDR3 loop spans 15 amino acids. With V trimmed by 4 bases and J by 6 bases, 11 bases remained unmatched. Here the CDR3 reads CASSSLGQSGSEAFF. As DNA, the CDR3 is TGTGCCAGCAGCTCCTTGGGACAGTCTGGTTCTGAAGCTTTCTTT.

This chain links TRBV5-4 with TRBJ2-5; 7 bases align to TRBD1. Losses at the gene ends were 6 bases for V and 0 bases for J; bases not matched to a gene: 5. The germline CDR1 and CDR2 sequences are SGHNT and YYREEE (reference sequence). The CDR3 consists of 14 residues. The CDR3 nucleotides are TGTGCCAGCAACCGGGACAGATACCAAGAGACCCAGTACTTC. Protein product: CASNRDRYQETQYF.

This clone was picked up a small number of times. The V call is TRBV3-1 (or the pseudogene TRBV3-2), the J call TRBJ2-7; D uncertain. Germline V CDR1 and CDR2: LGHDT, YNNKEL (reference sequence). Trimming removed 6 bases from V and 9 bases from J, with 18 bases in between. The CDR3 is made up of 13 amino acids. The CDR3, as DNA: TGTGCCAGCAGTCCGACCCAAACAGCTTGGCAGTACTTC. Translated, it gives CASSPTQTAWQYF.

The chain couples TRBV6-6 to TRBJ1-1; possible D gene TRBD1, 6 bases. The CDR3 covers 15 residues. Germline loops: CDR1 MNHNY, CDR2 SVGAGI (reference sequence). Trimming took off 2 bases at V and 6 bases at J, with 16 bases between the two ends. CDR3 bases: TGTGCCAGCAGTTACATTGGGGGCGCGGGGGCTGAAGCTTTCTTT. Translating gives CASSYIGGAGAEAFF.

This clone was seen a single time. The rearrangement uses TRBV25-1 and TRBJ2-7, with a weak D call TRBD2 (5 bases). Trimming stripped 8 bases from V and 7 bases from J, with 15 bases between. The CDR3 spans 12 residues. Germline-derived CDR1 and CDR2 are MGHDK and SYGVNS. CDR3 nucleotides: TGTGCCAGCGGCCCCACGACGGGGGAGCAGTACTTC. Its translation: CASGPTTGEQYF.

The chain's CDR3 is CATRQGGANVLTF. In DNA, the CDR3 is TGTGCCACCCGACAGGGTGGGGCCAACGTCCTGACTTTC. This chain connects TRBV3-1 (or the pseudogene TRBV3-2) to TRBJ2-6, with 7 bases matching TRBD1. V lost 10 bases, J lost 3 bases, and 3 bases stayed unmatched. From germline, CDR1 is LGHDT and CDR2 YNNKEL (reference sequence). CDR3 length equals 13 residues.

The J gene is TRBJ1-4, the V gene TRBV29-1, with TRBD1 matching over 8 bases. V was clipped by 7 bases and J by 3 bases; unmatched bases: 4. CDR3 length: 13 residues. Germline CDR1 is SQVTM and CDR2 is ANQGSEA. The CDR3: CSGRTGPNEKLFF. CDR3 nucleotides: TGCAGCGGACGGACAGGGCCTAATGAAAAACTGTTTTTT.

The chain employs TRBV5-1 and TRBJ1-1; D gene unclear. The CDR3 runs 16 residues. V was cut by 2 bases and J by 1 base, with 15 bases left in between. Germline V gene data show CDR1 as SGHRS and CDR2 as YFSETQ. CDR3 DNA sequence: TGCGCCAGCAGCTTCGACGGCGGGCGTGGGAACACTGAAGCTTTCTTT. Amino acids: CASSFDGGRGNTEAFF.

The CDR3 DNA is TGTGCCAGTAGTATGCGCCTCTCCCTTAGCACAGATACGCAGTATTTT. Protein product: CASSMRLSLSTDTQYF. V gene TRBV19 combines with J gene TRBJ2-3; D remains unclear. This CDR3 has 16 amino acids. Germline V gene sequence: CDR1 LNHDA, CDR2 SQIVND (reference sequence). Trimming pared 3 bases from V and 0 bases from J, leaving 13 bases between.

V gene TRBV19 combines with J gene TRBJ1-6, with a weak D call TRBD1 (5 bases). Between the trimmed V and J ends, which lost 6 bases and 11 bases, there was a span of 14 bases. The CDR3 is 13 amino acids. The germline V gene has CDR1 LNHDA and CDR2 SQIVND (reference sequence). For the CDR3, the DNA is TGTGCCAGTAGCAACTTAGGAGGGGCACCCCTCCACTTT. As protein: CASSNLGGAPLHF.

The count of this clone is one. The chain carries TRBV7-9 and TRBJ1-4; D gene ambiguous. The V gene's germline CDR1 is SEHNR and CDR2 FQNEAQ (reference sequence). The V and J ends lost 5 bases and 7 bases respectively, with 17 bases between them. The CDR3 length is 15 residues. The CDR3 sequence is CASSPRPWAGEKLFF. In nucleotides, the CDR3 is TGTGCCAGCAGCCCAAGACCTTGGGCAGGTGAAAAACTGTTTTTT.

The chain joins TRBV7-2 to TRBJ2-5; 7 bases fit TRBD1. The trim removed 5 bases at V and 7 bases at J, leaving 10 bases unmatched. This CDR3 has 14 amino acids. CDR1 and CDR2 (germline): SGHTA, FQGNSA. CDR3 sequence: CASSPTDRFGTQYF. In DNA form, the CDR3 reads TGTGCCAGCAGCCCAACGGACAGGTTCGGGACCCAGTACTTC.

This clone was recorded only once. The chain links TRBV7-2 to TRBJ2-1, with TRBD1 identical over 8 bases. CDR1 is SGHTA, CDR2 FQGNSA, per germline. The trim removed 6 bases at V and 6 bases at J, leaving 7 bases unmatched. The CDR3 covers 14 residues. CDR3 bases: TGTGCCAGCAGGACGGGACAGGCTTTCAATGAGCAGTTCTTC. This translates into CASRTGQAFNEQFF.

This chain uses TRBV7-9 with TRBJ1-1; possible D gene TRBD1, 5 bases. Germline V gene sequence: CDR1 SEHNR, CDR2 FQNEAQ (reference sequence). This CDR3 is built from 17 residues. Trimming stripped 1 base from V and 1 base from J, with 16 bases between. CDR3 nucleotide sequence: TGTGCCAGCAGCTTAGATCGGTGGGGCAAAAGGAACACTGAAGCTTTCTTT. Its translation: CASSLDRWGKRNTEAFF.

This CDR3 reads CASSPGLVGYEQYF. In DNA, the CDR3 is TGCGCCAGCAGCCCCGGACTAGTCGGCTACGAGCAGTACTTC. The V call is TRBV5-1, the J call TRBJ2-7, with TRBD2 matching 7 bases. After removal of 4 bases from V and 3 bases from J, the junction contained 7 bases not matched to a gene. The germline V gene encodes CDR1 SGHRS and CDR2 YFSETQ. This CDR3 contains 14 residues.

The chain is built from TRBV7-9 and TRBJ1-2; 8 nucleotides align to TRBD1. Germline CDR1 reads SEHNR; CDR2 reads FQNEAQ (reference sequence). V dropped 3 bases and J dropped 0; count of bases not matched to a gene: 3. This CDR3 spans 15 amino acids. In DNA form, the CDR3 reads TGTGCCAGCAGCTTGTCGACAGGGGCTAACTATGGCTACACCTTC. It translates to CASSLSTGANYGYTF. Filled out from reference TRBV7-9 and TRBJ1-2, the complete variable domain reads DTGVSQNPRHKITKRGQNVTFRCDPISEHNRLYWYRQTLGQGPEFLTYFQNEAQLEKSRLLSDRFSAERPKGSFSTLEIQRTEQGDSAMYLCASSLSTGANYGYTFGSGTRLTVV.